These T cell receptor beta chains were read from a single sample in a study of blood T cells in healthy people across ages. TCRdb processed the 5' RACE reads anew with MiXCR; each CDR3 protein has one entry. The sample records approximately 2,000,000 distinct CDR3 sequences, roughly two fifths being singletons. Sequencing was performed on blood. The receptors derive from a human donor in good health. CDR3s include the opening cysteine and the closing phenylalanine or tryptophan. The order of the fields is D gene, J gene, clone size, V gene, CDR3 DNA, CDR3 protein. D genes are given only for firm matches. The size field is filled for only some rows; it gives once, few, many or a size class.

>-|TRBJ1-1|-|TRBV12-3/TRBV12-4
TGTGCCAGCAGTTTTAGTCAGGCATTCGGAGCTTTCTTT
CASSFSQAFGAFF
>TRBD2|TRBJ2-1|-|TRBV4-1
TGCGCCAGCAGCCGCGCATACACCCAGGGAGCGGGGGGGGAGTTGTCCTACAATGAGCAGTTCTTC
CASSRAYTQGAGGELSYNEQFF
>TRBD1|TRBJ2-5|-|TRBV4-3
TGCGCCAGCAGCCAGTACAGGGGAATAGAGACCCAGTACTTC
CASSQYRGIETQYF
>-|TRBJ2-1|few|TRBV4-2
TGTGCCAGCAGCCCGCAGGGTAAGGGGCAGTTCTTC
CASSPQGKGQFF
>-|TRBJ2-3|-|TRBV5-5
TGTGCCAGCAGCTTATGGGGGGTTCGCACAGATACGCAGTATTTT
CASSLWGVRTDTQYF
>-|TRBJ2-1|-|TRBV29-1
TGCAGCGTTGGGCCACTGGGGGTTTCCTACGATGAGCAGTTCTTC
CSVGPLGVSYDEQFF
>-|TRBJ1-2|once|TRBV6-5
TGTGCCAGCAGTCACGCAGAAGTGGCGCGTTATGGCTACACCTTC
CASSHAEVARYGYTF
>TRBD1|TRBJ1-2|-|TRBV4-1
TGCGCCAGCAGCCAAAAGGGACAGGACTATGGCTACACCTTC
CASSQKGQDYGYTF
>-|TRBJ2-5|-|TRBV5-1
TGCGCCAGCAGCTGGGGAGGCCATCAAGAGACCCAGTACTTC
CASSWGGHQETQYF
>-|TRBJ1-2|-|TRBV27
TGTGCCAGCAGTTTAACGGGACACAGCTATGGCTACACCTTC
CASSLTGHSYGYTF
>TRBD2|TRBJ2-3|once|TRBV28
TGTGCCAGCAGTCCCCAGCGGGGGGCCGCAGATACGCAGTATTTT
CASSPQRGAADTQYF
>TRBD1|TRBJ2-5|-|TRBV24-1
TGTGCCACCAGTGATAGAAGACAGGGGATATCGCCCCAGTACTTC
CATSDRRQGISPQYF
>-|TRBJ1-2|-|TRBV4-1
TGCGCCAGCAGCCAAGAAGGGAATACGAAGATTCGGGGCTACACCTTC
CASSQEGNTKIRGYTF
>TRBD1|TRBJ1-2|few|TRBV7-2
TGTGCCAGCAGCTCTAAAGCGGTGGACAGGGTTGGCTACACCTTC
CASSSKAVDRVGYTF
>TRBD1|TRBJ2-7|-|TRBV4-3
TGCGCCAGCAGCCAAACGACAGGGGGCGAGCAGTACTTC
CASSQTTGGEQYF
>TRBD2|TRBJ2-7|-|TRBV12-5
TGTGCTAGTGGTTTTTCGCGAGCGGGGGCTGAACCGGGACCCTACGAGCAGTACTTC
CASGFSRAGAEPGPYEQYF
>TRBD1|TRBJ2-3|-|TRBV10-3
TGTGCCATACAGGGGTCACCCACAGATACGCAGTATTTT
CAIQGSPTDTQYF
>-|TRBJ1-6|-|TRBV7-2
TGTGCCAGCCGCGACCCCTTTGACGGATGGAATTCACCCCTCCACTTT
CASRDPFDGWNSPLHF
>TRBD2|TRBJ2-7|-|TRBV7-2
TGTGCCAGCAGCTGGTCTAGCGGGGGGCCACCCCAGTACTTC
CASSWSSGGPPQYF
>-|TRBJ2-7|-|TRBV4-1
TGCGCCAGCAGCCACCAACTAGCCGGGTTCTCCTACAATGAGCAGTACTTC
CASSHQLAGFSYNEQYF
>-|TRBJ2-6|few|TRBV5-6
TGTGCCAGCAGCTCAAGACGGCTCTCTGGGGCCAACGTCCTGACTTTC
CASSSRRLSGANVLTF
>-|TRBJ1-1|-|TRBV7-9
TGTGCCAGCAGCTCGGTGGGGGAGGTAGCTTTCTTT
CASSSVGEVAFF
>-|TRBJ2-7|few|TRBV7-2
TGTGCCAGCAGCCCAGGACGAGGGTCGAGCTCCTACGAGCAGTACTTC
CASSPGRGSSSYEQYF
>-|TRBJ2-3|-|TRBV18
TGTGCCAGCTCACCAGTCTCACTCACAGATACGCAGTATTTT
CASSPVSLTDTQYF
>TRBD1|TRBJ1-5|-|TRBV3-1
TGTGCCAGCAGCCAAGAAGGGGGACAGGGGAATAATAGCAATCAGCCCCAGCATTTT
CASSQEGGQGNNSNQPQHF